Below are 7 T cell receptor beta chains sequenced from a single sample in a study of siplizumab effects on memory and regulatory T cells. Profiled with immunoSEQ multiplex PCR; TCRdb holds only in-frame clones, not every one. This sample has about 68,000 clones, with roughly 93% found just once. Material: CD8+ T cells sorted from blood. The receptors here all came from a human donor in good health.

V gene TRBV6-1 combines with J gene TRBJ1-1, with D possibly being TRBD1 (6 bases). Germline V gives CDR1 MNHNS, CDR2 SASEGT. Trimming removed 5 bases from V and 8 bases from J, with 9 bases in between. This CDR3 has 11 residues. The CDR3 nucleotides are TGTGCCAGCAGTTTCACAGGGGAAGCTTTCTTT. Its protein is CASSFTGEAFF.

The genes are TRBV5-1 and TRBJ2-7; 10 bases line up with TRBD1. Germline V gene sequence: CDR1 SGHRS, CDR2 YFSETQ. There are 19 residues in the CDR3. The trim removed 7 bases at V and 2 bases at J, leaving 21 bases unmatched. CDR3: CASFRVRGTGDTLPYEQYF. The DNA of the CDR3 is TGCGCCAGCTTCAGAGTCCGCGGGACAGGGGATACTTTGCCCTACGAGCAGTACTTC.

The CDR3: CASSYGSEPQHF. CDR3 coding DNA: TGTGCCAGCAGCTACGGGAGCGAGCCCCAGCATTTT. The chain carries TRBV7-9 and TRBJ1-5; D is undetermined. V was cut by 4 bases and J by 8 bases, with 9 bases left in between. The CDR3 loop spans 12 amino acids. CDR1 and CDR2 from the germline V gene are SEHNR and FQNEAQ (reference sequence).

V gene TRBV9 combines with J gene TRBJ2-3; 10 bases align to TRBD1. V shed 4 bases, J shed 2 bases, and the junction held 7 bases outside the gene matches. Germline assignment: CDR1 SGDLS and CDR2 YYNGEE. This CDR3 spans 16 amino acids. Here the CDR3 DNA reads TGTGCCAGCAGCCCAACGACAGGGGGCCCCACAGATACGCAGTATTTT. Translating it yields CASSPTTGGPTDTQYF.

The count of this clone is one. This sequence joins TRBV12-5 and TRBJ2-7; D gene ambiguous. Germline loops: CDR1 LGHNT, CDR2 FRNRAP. The CDR3 length is 14 residues. Trimming pared 6 bases from V and 0 bases from J, leaving 12 bases between. CDR3 region: CASGPEANSYEQYF. The CDR3 nucleotides read TGTGCTAGTGGCCCTGAGGCGAACTCCTACGAGCAGTACTTC.

The chain links TRBV27 to TRBJ2-1; weak D call: TRBD2 (5 bases). V was clipped by 4 bases and J by 7 bases, with 14 bases between them. This CDR3 region has 14 residues. CDR1 and CDR2 from the germline V gene are MNHEY and SMNVEV (reference sequence). The DNA of the CDR3 is TGTGCCAGCAGTTCAGCTTCGGACTGGAATGAGCAGTTCTTC. This sequence encodes CASSSASDWNEQFF.

The chain couples TRBV30 to TRBJ2-7; D is undetermined. This CDR3 contains 13 residues. V gave up 6 bases and J gave up 3 bases, with 15 bases separating them. Germline CDR1 and CDR2: GTSNPN and SVGIG (reference sequence). The CDR3 is CACNGHGFYEQYF. The CDR3 nucleotides read TGTGCCTGTAACGGTCACGGGTTCTACGAGCAGTACTTC.